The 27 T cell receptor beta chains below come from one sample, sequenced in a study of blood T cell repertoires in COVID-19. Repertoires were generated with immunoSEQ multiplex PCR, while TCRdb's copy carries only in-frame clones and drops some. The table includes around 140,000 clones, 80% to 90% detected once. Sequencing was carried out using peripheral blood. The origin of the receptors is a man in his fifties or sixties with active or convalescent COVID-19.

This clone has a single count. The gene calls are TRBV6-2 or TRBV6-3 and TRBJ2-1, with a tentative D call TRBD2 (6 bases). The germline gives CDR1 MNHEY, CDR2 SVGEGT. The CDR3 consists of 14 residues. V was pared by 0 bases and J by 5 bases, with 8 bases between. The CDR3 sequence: CASSYSGGHNEQFF. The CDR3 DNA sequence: TGTGCCAGCAGTTACTCGGGAGGCCACAATGAGCAGTTCTTC.

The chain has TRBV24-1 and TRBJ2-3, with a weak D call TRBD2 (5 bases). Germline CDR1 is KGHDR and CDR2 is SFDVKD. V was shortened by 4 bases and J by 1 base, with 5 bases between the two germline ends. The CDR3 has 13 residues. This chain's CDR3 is CATSDGGTDTQYF. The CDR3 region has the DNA TGTGCCACCAGTGACGGGGGCACAGATACGCAGTATTTT.

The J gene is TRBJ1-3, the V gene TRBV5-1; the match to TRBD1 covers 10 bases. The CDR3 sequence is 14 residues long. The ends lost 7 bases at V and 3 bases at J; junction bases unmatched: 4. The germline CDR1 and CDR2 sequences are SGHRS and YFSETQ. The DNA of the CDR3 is TGCGCCAGCGCCGGGACAGGGGTTGGAAACACCATATATTTT. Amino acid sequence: CASAGTGVGNTIYF.

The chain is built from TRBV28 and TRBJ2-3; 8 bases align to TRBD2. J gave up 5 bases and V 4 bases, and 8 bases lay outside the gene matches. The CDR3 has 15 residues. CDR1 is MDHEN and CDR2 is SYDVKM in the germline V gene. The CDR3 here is CASSYEAGAVDTQYF. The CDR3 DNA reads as TGTGCCAGCAGTTATGAAGCGGGAGCGGTAGATACGCAGTATTTT.

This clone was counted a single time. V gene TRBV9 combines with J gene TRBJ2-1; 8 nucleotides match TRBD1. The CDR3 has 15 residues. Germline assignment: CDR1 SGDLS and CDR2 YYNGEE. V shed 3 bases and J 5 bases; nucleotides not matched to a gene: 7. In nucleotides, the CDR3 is TGTGCCAGCAGCGCCGGGACAGGTCCCGACAATGAGCAGTTCTTC. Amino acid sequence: CASSAGTGPDNEQFF.

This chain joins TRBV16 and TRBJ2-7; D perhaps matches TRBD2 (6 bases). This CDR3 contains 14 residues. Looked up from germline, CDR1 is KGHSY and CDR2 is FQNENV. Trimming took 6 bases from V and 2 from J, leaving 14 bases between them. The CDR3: CASRQAGRTYEQYF. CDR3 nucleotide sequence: TGTGCCAGCAGACAAGCGGGCCGAACCTACGAGCAGTACTTC. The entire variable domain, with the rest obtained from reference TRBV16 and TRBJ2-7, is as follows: GEEVAQTPKHLVRGEGQKAKLYCAPIKGHSYVFWYQQVLKNEFKFLISFQNENVFDETGMPKERFSAKCLPNSPCSLEIQATKLEDSAVYFCASRQAGRTYEQYFGPGTRLTVT.

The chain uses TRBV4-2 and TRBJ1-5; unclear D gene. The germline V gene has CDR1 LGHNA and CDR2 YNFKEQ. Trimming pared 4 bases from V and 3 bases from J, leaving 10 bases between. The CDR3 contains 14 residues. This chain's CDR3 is CASSPWAVNQPQHF. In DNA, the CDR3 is TGTGCCAGCAGCCCATGGGCAGTCAATCAGCCCCAGCATTTT.

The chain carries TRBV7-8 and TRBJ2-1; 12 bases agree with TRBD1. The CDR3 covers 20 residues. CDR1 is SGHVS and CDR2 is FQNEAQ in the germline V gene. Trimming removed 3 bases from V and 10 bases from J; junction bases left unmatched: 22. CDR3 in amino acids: CASSFKTSGVGTGGKLEQFF. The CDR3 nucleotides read TGTGCCAGCAGCTTCAAAACGTCCGGAGTGGGGACAGGGGGCAAGCTGGAGCAGTTCTTC.

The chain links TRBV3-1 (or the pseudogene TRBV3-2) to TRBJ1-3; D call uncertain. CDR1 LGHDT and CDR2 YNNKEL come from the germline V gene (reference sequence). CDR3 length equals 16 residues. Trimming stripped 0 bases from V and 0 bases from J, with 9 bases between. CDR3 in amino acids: CASSQDSLFSGNTIYF. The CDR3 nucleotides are TGTGCCAGCAGCCAAGATTCGTTATTCTCTGGAAACACCATATATTTT.

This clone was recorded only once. The CDR3 nucleotides are TGTGCCAGCAGCCTCGGAGGGACGCGGGGCTACACCTTC. Amino acids: CASSLGGTRGYTF. The chain couples TRBV5-6 to TRBJ1-2; possible D gene TRBD1, 5 bases. The germline V and J ends were trimmed by 4 bases and 8 bases, with 15 bases remaining between them. Germline-derived CDR1 and CDR2 are SGHDT and YYEEEE. The CDR3 is 13 amino acids.

Here the CDR3 DNA reads TGCGCCAGCAGCTTGGTGTCTAGCGGGTACACCGGGGAGCTGTTTTTT. Its protein is CASSLVSSGYTGELFF. The J gene is TRBJ2-2, the V gene TRBV5-1; TRBD2 matches at 8 bases. The V segment lost 0 bases and the J segment 3 bases; nucleotides outside the gene matches: 4. Germline CDR1 and CDR2: SGHRS and YFSETQ. The CDR3 length is 16 residues. The full variable domain, rest sourced from reference TRBV5-1 and TRBJ2-2, is KAGVTQTPRYLIKTRGQQVTLSCSPISGHRSVSWYQQTPGQGLQFLFEYFSETQRNKGNFPGRFSGRQFSNSRSEMNVSTLELGDSALYLCASSLVSSGYTGELFFGEGSRLTVL.

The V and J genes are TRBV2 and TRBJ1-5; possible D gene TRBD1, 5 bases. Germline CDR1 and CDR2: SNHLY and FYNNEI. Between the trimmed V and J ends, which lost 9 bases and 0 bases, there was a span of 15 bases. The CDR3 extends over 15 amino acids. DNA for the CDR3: TGTGCCAGTCCGCAGGGCCCTTATAGCAATCAGCCCCAGCATTTT. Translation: CASPQGPYSNQPQHF.

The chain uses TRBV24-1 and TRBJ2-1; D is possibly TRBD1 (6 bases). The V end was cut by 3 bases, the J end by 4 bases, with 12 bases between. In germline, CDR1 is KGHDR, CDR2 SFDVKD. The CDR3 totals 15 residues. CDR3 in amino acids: CATSDLGQTYNEQFF. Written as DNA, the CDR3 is TGTGCCACCAGTGATCTGGGACAAACTTACAATGAGCAGTTCTTC.

The CDR3 DNA sequence: TGTGCCAGCAGAACCATATCTCAGCCCCAGCATTTT. It yields the protein CASRTISQPQHF. The V gene is TRBV19, the J gene TRBJ1-5; D unresolved. The germline V gene encodes CDR1 LNHDA and CDR2 SQIVND (reference sequence). This CDR3 region has 12 residues. The V gene lost 9 bases and the J gene lost 6 bases, with 12 bases spanning the gap.

CDR3 in DNA: TGTGCCAGCGAACAGGGGAACCAAGAGACCCAGTACTTC. It translates to CASEQGNQETQYF. The rearrangement uses TRBV2 and TRBJ2-5; 7 nucleotides line up with TRBD1. Trimming at V came to 8 bases and at J to 0 bases, leaving 3 bases not matched to a gene. CDR1 is SNHLY, CDR2 FYNNEI, per germline. There are 13 residues in the CDR3.

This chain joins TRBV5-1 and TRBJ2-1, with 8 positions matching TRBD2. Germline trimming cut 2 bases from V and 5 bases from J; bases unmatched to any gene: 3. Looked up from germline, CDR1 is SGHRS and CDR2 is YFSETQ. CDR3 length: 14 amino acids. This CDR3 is CASSLIAGNNEQFF. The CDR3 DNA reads TGCGCCAGCAGCTTAATAGCGGGGAACAATGAGCAGTTCTTC. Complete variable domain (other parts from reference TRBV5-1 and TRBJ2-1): KAGVTQTPRYLIKTRGQQVTLSCSPISGHRSVSWYQQTPGQGLQFLFEYFSETQRNKGNFPGRFSGRQFSNSRSEMNVSTLELGDSALYLCASSLIAGNNEQFFGPGTRLTVL.

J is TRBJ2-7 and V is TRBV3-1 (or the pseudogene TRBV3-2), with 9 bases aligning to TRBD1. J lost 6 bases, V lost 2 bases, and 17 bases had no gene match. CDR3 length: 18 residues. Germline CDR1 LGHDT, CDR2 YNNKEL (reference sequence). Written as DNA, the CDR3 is TGTGCCAGCAGCCAATGCCTCTCCACCCGGGACAGGGCTCGCGAGCAGTACTTC. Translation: CASSQCLSTRDRAREQYF.

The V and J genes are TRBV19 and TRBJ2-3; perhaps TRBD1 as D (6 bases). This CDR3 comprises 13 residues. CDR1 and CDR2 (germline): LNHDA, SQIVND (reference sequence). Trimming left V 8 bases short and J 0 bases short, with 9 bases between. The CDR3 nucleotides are TGTGCCAGTGGGGACACCAGCACAGATACGCAGTATTTT. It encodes CASGDTSTDTQYF.

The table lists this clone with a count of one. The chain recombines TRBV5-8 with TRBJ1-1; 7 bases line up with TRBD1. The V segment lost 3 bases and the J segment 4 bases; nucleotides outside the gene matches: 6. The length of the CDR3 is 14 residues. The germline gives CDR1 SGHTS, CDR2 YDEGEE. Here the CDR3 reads CASSSQGVRTEAFF. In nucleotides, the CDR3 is TGTGCCAGCAGCTCTCAGGGGGTTCGCACTGAAGCTTTCTTT.

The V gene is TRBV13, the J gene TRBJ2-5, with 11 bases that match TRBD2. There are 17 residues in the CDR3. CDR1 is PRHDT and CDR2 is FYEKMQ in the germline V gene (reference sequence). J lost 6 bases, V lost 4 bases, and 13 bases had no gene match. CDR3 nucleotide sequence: TGTGCCAGCAGCTCCGGGACTAGCGGCCAAGGATTGCAGACCCAGTACTTC. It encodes CASSSGTSGQGLQTQYF.

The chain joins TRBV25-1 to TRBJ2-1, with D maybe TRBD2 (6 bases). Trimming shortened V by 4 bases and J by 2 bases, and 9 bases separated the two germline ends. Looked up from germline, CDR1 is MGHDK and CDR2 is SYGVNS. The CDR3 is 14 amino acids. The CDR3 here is CASSGEVTYNEQFF. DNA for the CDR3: TGTGCCAGCAGTGGGGAGGTGACCTACAATGAGCAGTTCTTC. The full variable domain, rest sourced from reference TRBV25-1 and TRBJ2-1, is EADIYQTPRYLVIGTGKKITLECSQTMGHDKMYWYQQDPGMELHLIHYSYGVNSTEKGDLSSESTVSRIRTEHFPLTLESARPSHTSQYLCASSGEVTYNEQFFGPGTRLTVL.

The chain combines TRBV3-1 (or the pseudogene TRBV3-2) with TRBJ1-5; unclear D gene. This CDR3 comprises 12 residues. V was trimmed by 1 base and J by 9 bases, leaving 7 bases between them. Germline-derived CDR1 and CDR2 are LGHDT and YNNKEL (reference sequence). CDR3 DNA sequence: TGTGCCAGCAGCCAAGGGGGAGGGCCCCAGCATTTT. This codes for CASSQGGGPQHF.

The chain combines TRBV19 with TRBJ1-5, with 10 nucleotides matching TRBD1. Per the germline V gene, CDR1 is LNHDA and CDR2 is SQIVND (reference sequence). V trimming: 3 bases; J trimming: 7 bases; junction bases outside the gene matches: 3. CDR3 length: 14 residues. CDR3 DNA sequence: TGTGCCAGTAGTATGACAGGGGGCGGACAGCCCCAGCATTTT. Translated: CASSMTGGGQPQHF.

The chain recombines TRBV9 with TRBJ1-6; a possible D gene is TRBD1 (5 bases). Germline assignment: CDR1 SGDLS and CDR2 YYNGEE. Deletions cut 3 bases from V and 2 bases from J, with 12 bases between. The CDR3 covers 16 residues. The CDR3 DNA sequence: TGTGCCAGCAGCGCCGGGCCGGGGGCCTATAATTCACCCCTCCACTTT. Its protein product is CASSAGPGAYNSPLHF.

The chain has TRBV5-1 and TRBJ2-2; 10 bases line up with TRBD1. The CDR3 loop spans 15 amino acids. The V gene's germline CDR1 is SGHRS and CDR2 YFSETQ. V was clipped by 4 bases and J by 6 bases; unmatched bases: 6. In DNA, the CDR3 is TGCGCCAGCAGCGAAAGGGACAGGGGAGCCGGGGAGCTGTTTTTT. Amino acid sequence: CASSERDRGAGELFF.

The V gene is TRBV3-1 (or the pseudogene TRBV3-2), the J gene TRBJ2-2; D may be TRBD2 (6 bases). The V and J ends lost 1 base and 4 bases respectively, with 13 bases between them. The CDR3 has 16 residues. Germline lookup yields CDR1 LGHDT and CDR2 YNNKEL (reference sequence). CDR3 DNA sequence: TGTGCCAGCAGCCAAGGTTACGGGAGAGGCACCGGGGAGCTGTTTTTT. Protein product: CASSQGYGRGTGELFF.

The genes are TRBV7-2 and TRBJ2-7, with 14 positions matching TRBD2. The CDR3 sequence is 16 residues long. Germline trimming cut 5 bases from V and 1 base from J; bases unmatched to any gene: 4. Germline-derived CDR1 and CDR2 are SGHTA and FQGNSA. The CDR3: CASSLRTSGRSYEQYF. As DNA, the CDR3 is TGTGCCAGCAGCCTACGGACTAGCGGGAGGTCCTACGAGCAGTACTTC.